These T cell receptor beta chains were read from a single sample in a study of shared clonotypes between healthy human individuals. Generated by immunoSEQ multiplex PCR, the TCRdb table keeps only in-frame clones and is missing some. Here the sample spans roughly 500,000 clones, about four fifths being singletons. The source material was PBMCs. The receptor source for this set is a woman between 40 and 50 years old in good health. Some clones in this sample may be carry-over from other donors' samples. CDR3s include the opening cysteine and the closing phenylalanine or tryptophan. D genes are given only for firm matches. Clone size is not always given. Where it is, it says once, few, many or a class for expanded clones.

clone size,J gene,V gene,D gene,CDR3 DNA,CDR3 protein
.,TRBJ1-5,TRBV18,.,TGTGCCAGCTCACAAGGGGGGGGCTCGGGCAATCAGCCCCAGCATTTT,CASSQGGGSGNQPQHF
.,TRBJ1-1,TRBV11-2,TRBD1,TGTGCCAGCAGCTTACTCCGGGACAGGGGCTTTGGAGCTTTCTTT,CASSLLRDRGFGAFF
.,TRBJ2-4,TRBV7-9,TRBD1,TGTGCCAGCACCCCTACAGGGGTAGACATTCAGTACTTC,CASTPTGVDIQYF
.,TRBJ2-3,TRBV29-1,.,TGCAGCGTTGAAAGTGGTCTGTGGAGCACAGATACGCAGTATTTT,CSVESGLWSTDTQYF
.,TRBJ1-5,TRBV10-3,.,TGTGCCATCAGGTCTGGGTACGATCAGCCCCAGCATTTT,CAIRSGYDQPQHF
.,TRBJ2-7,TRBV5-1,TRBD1,TGCGCCAGCAGCTTGTCGACAGGGACGGACGAGCAGTACTTC,CASSLSTGTDEQYF
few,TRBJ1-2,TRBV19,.,TGTGCCAGTAGCCAGGGAGACTATGGCTACACCTTC,CASSQGDYGYTF
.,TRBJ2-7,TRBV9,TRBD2,TGTGCCAGCAGCCCCAGGACTAGCGGGAGCAGCTCCTACGAGCAGTACTTC,CASSPRTSGSSSYEQYF
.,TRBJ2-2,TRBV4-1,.,TGCGCCAGCAGCCAACCCCGGGACGGTACGAACACCGGGGAGCTGTTTTTT,CASSQPRDGTNTGELFF
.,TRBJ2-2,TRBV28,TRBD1,TGTGCCAGCAGTTTTGAAGGGGGCGTCAACGGGGAGCTGTTTTTT,CASSFEGGVNGELFF
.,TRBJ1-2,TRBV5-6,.,TGTGCCAGCAGCTTGGCAGGAGTTAACTATGGCTACACCTTC,CASSLAGVNYGYTF
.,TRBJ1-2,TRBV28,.,TGTGCCAGCAGATCACCCCAGGGCGCCGACTATGGCTACACCTTC,CASRSPQGADYGYTF
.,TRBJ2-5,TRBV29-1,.,TGCAGCGTTGAAGAGACTGGCAAGACCCAGTACTTC,CSVEETGKTQYF
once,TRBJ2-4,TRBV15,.,TGTGCCACCAGCAGGGGGGTCAAAAACATTCAGTACTTC,CATSRGVKNIQYF
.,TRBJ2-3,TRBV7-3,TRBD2,TGTGCCAGCAGCATTAGCGGGAGGGCCGGAGATACGCAGTATTTT,CASSISGRAGDTQYF
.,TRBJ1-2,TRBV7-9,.,TGTGCCAGCAGCCCGCCTCAATACTATGGCTACACCTTC,CASSPPQYYGYTF
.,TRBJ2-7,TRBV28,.,TGTGCCAGCAGTCCCTTAGCGTGGACAGCCCCCGGGTTGGGGCAGTACTTC,CASSPLAWTAPGLGQYF
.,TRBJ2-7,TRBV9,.,TGTGCCAGCAGCGTAGCCACCTACTCCTACGAGCAGTACTTC,CASSVATYSYEQYF
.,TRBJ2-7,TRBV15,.,TGTGCCACCAGCAGAGATCCCCGAGGTCCCGGGAGCGAGCAGTACTTC,CATSRDPRGPGSEQYF
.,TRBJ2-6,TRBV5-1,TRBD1,TGCGCCAGCAGCTCAACAGGGGTGAGAGGGGCCAACGTCCTGACTTTC,CASSSTGVRGANVLTF
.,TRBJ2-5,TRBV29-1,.,TGCAGCGCCGAGGGTAGTGCTGAGACCCAGTACTTC,CSAEGSAETQYF
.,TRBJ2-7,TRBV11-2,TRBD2,TGTGCCAGCAGCCAACGGGAGGCTAGCGGGAACTACGAGCAGTACTTC,CASSQREASGNYEQYF
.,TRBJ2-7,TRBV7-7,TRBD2,TGTGCTAGCAGCCCACTAGCGGGAAATAGCGAGCAGTACTTC,CASSPLAGNSEQYF
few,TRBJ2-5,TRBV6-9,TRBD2,TGTGCCAGCCATCTAGCGGGAAGATGGGAGACCCAGTACTTC,CASHLAGRWETQYF
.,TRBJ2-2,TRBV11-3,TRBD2,TGTGCCAGCAGCAAGACTAGCGGAGGGGAGCTGTTTTTT,CASSKTSGGELFF
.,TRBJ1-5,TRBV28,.,TGTGCCAGCAGTGCGGGACCCCAGCCCCAGCATTTT,CASSAGPQPQHF
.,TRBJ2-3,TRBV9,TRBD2,TGTGCCAGCAGCGTACTAGCGGGAGTCACAGATACGCAGTATTTT,CASSVLAGVTDTQYF
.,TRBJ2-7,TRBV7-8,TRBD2,TGTGCCAGCAGCAAACTAGCGGGAGGGTCCTACGAGCAGTACTTC,CASSKLAGGSYEQYF
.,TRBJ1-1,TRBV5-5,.,TGTGCCAGCAGCTTGTGGGGGGGCGCGGCCACTGAAGCTTTCTTT,CASSLWGGAATEAFF
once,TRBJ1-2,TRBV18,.,TGTGCCAGCTCACCGGGGGCAGGGGTTACCAACTATGGCTACACCTTC,CASSPGAGVTNYGYTF
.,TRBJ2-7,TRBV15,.,TGTGCCACCAGCAGAGATAAAGGCAATTACGAGCAGTACTTC,CATSRDKGNYEQYF
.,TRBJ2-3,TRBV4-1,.,TGCGCCAGCAGCCAGACCCGGGAGAACACAGATACGCAGTATTTT,CASSQTRENTDTQYF
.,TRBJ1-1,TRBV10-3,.,TGTGCCATCAGTGTGAACGGGGCGGGTGAAGCTTTCTTT,CAISVNGAGEAFF
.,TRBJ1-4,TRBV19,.,TGTGCCAGTAGTCCCGACAGCCGGGAAAAACTGTTTTTT,CASSPDSREKLFF
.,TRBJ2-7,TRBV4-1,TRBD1,TGCGCCAGCAGCCAGCAAACCGGGACAGGGGCCTACGAGCAGTACTTC,CASSQQTGTGAYEQYF
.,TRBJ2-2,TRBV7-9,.,TGTGCCAGCAGCTTGGCACAGGGTCATACCGGGGAGCTGTTTTTT,CASSLAQGHTGELFF
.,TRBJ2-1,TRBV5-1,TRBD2,TGCGCCAGCAGCCCTCTAGCGGGAGGGCCCAGAGCCAATGAGCAGTTCTTC,CASSPLAGGPRANEQFF
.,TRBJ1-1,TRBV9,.,TGTGCCAGCAGCGCGGGGCTAGGGGGTACTGAAGCTTTCTTT,CASSAGLGGTEAFF
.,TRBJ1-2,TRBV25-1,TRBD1,TGTGCCAGCAGTGCGGGACAGGGGGATATCGGTGGCTACACCTTC,CASSAGQGDIGGYTF
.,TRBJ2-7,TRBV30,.,TGTGCCACCACCCGGGACTTCCTTTACTACGAGCAGTACTTC,CATTRDFLYYEQYF
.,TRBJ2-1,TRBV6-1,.,TGTGCCAGCAGACCGGCTGGGACGGTCTACAATGAGCAGTTCTTC,CASRPAGTVYNEQFF
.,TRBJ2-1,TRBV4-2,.,TGTGCCAGCAGCCAAGATGGGGGGAATGAGCAGTTCTTC,CASSQDGGNEQFF
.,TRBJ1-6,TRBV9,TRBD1,TGTGCCAGCAGCCCCCGGGACAGCTATAATTCACCCCTCCACTTT,CASSPRDSYNSPLHF
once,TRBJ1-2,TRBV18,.,TGTGCCAGCTCACCACCGAGTATTTCAGGGGAGAGGTATGGCTACACCTTC,CASSPPSISGERYGYTF
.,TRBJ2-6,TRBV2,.,TGTGCCAGCAGTGGCAGGAGCTCTGGGGCCAACGTCCTGACTTTC,CASSGRSSGANVLTF
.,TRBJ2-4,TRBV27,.,TGTGCCAGCAGCCCCCTTGCGTCTAAAAACATTCAGTACTTC,CASSPLASKNIQYF
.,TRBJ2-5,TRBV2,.,TGTGCCAGCAGCCCCTCGGTTGGTTGGGAGACCCAGTACTTC,CASSPSVGWETQYF
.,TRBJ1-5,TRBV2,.,TGTGCCAGCACCCTAGGGGGGGGGAATCAGCCCCAGCATTTT,CASTLGGGNQPQHF
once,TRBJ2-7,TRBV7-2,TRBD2,TGTGCCAGCAGCTTGAGCGGGAGCTCCTACGAGCAGTACTTC,CASSLSGSSYEQYF
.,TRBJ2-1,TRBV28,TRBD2,TGTGCCAGCACCGCAACCCGACTAGCGGGCCTAGTCTTCAATGAGCAGTTCTTC,CASTATRLAGLVFNEQFF
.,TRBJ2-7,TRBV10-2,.,TGCGCCAGCAGTGTGGCAGGGGCGAGCTCCTACGAGCAGTACTTC,CASSVAGASSYEQYF
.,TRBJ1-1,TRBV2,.,TGTGCCAGCACCTTACGAGGGGGAGGTTCTGAAGCTTTCTTT,CASTLRGGGSEAFF